Shown below are 17 T cell receptor beta chains from a single sample sequenced in a study of blood T cell repertoires in COVID-19. The protocol was immunoSEQ multiplex PCR, while the TCRdb copy is restricted to in-frame clones and leaves out a portion. Of around 190,000 clones listed, about four fifths were seen once; the top ten hold 9.5% to 12%. The sample comprised peripheral blood. Receptors were obtained from a woman aged 40 to 50 with COVID-19, enrolled during active disease.

V is TRBV18 and J is TRBJ2-1; a weak D match, TRBD1 (6 bases). The CDR3 loop spans 17 amino acids. Trimming removed 2 bases at V and 6 bases at J, with 20 bases between. Germline V lookup: CDR1 KGHSH, CDR2 LQKENI. The DNA for the CDR3 is TGTGCCAGCTCACCAGTCTATCAGGGGAAGGACAGCAATGAGCAGTTCTTC. Translating it yields CASSPVYQGKDSNEQFF. Filled out from reference TRBV18 and TRBJ2-1, the complete variable domain reads NAGVMQNPRHLVRRRGQEARLRCSPMKGHSHVYWYRQLPEEGLKFMVYLQKENIIDESGMPKERFSAEFPKEGPSILRIQQVVRGDSAAYFCASSPVYQGKDSNEQFFGPGTRLTVL.

J is TRBJ1-5 and V is TRBV5-1; weak D call: TRBD1 (5 bases). Trimming removed 4 bases at V and 5 bases at J, with 10 bases between. The CDR3 runs to 13 residues. The germline V gene encodes CDR1 SGHRS and CDR2 YFSETQ. This CDR3 reads CASSNQGDQPQHF. CDR3 nucleotides: TGCGCCAGCAGCAATCAGGGTGATCAGCCCCAGCATTTT.

The chain joins TRBV15 to TRBJ1-5, with D perhaps TRBD1 (6 bases). The V gene's germline CDR1 is LNHNV and CDR2 YYDKDF (reference sequence). V dropped 0 bases and J dropped 7 bases, with 7 bases sitting between them. The CDR3 totals 13 residues. CDR3 sequence (DNA): TGTGCCACCAGCAGAGATAGGGGGCAGCCCCAGCATTTT. This sequence encodes CATSRDRGQPQHF.

The chain carries TRBV28 and TRBJ2-1; D gene unclear. Trimming took off 3 bases at V and 6 bases at J, with 9 bases between the two ends. CDR1 and CDR2 from the germline V gene are MDHEN and SYDVKM. This CDR3 is built from 13 residues. This CDR3 reads CASSFGHPNEQFF. The DNA for the CDR3 is TGTGCCAGCAGTTTTGGGCACCCCAATGAGCAGTTCTTC.

The V and J genes are TRBV15 and TRBJ2-5; tentative D call: TRBD2 (5 bases). The CDR3 has 14 amino acids. The V end lost 1 base, the J end lost 0 bases, and 6 bases lay between the germline ends. Per germline, CDR1 LNHNV and CDR2 YYDKDF (reference sequence). CDR3 loop: CATSRGGYQETQYF. The DNA for the CDR3 is TGTGCCACCAGCAGAGGCGGGTACCAAGAGACCCAGTACTTC.

This clone was detected once. This chain links TRBV6-5 with TRBJ1-4, with TRBD1 identical over 8 bases. This CDR3 is 13 amino acids long. CDR1 MNHEY and CDR2 SVGAGI come from the germline V gene. The V and J ends lost 7 bases and 11 bases, in that order; junction bases with no gene match: 9. The CDR3 sequence: CASNRQGYGKLFF. The CDR3 DNA reads as TGTGCCAGCAACCGACAGGGGTATGGGAAACTGTTTTTT.

The genes are TRBV18 and TRBJ2-2; 11 bases are shared with TRBD1. CDR3 length: 15 amino acids. Germline CDR1 KGHSH, CDR2 LQKENI. The trim removed 3 bases at V and 3 bases at J, leaving 0 bases unmatched. The CDR3 loop is CASSPGQGDTGELFF. DNA of the CDR3: TGTGCCAGCTCACCGGGACAGGGGGACACCGGGGAGCTGTTTTTT.

This chain links TRBV7-3 with TRBJ2-2; unclear D gene. The V gene's germline CDR1 is SGHTA and CDR2 FQGTGA. This CDR3 comprises 13 residues. V lost 5 bases and J 6 bases, leaving 10 bases between the germline ends. The CDR3 loop reads CASSLFRAGELFF. The DNA of the CDR3 is TGTGCCAGCAGCCTTTTCCGGGCCGGGGAGCTGTTTTTT.

V and J are TRBV27 and TRBJ2-3, with 8 bases that match TRBD1. Germline V lookup: CDR1 MNHEY, CDR2 SMNVEV (reference sequence). V was pared by 3 bases and J by 6 bases, with 8 bases of the junction left unmatched. CDR3 size: 15 residues. CDR3 sequence: CASSFVGQGGDTQYF. The DNA for the CDR3 is TGTGCCAGCAGTTTCGTCGGACAGGGTGGGGATACGCAGTATTTT.

The gene calls are TRBV11-2 and TRBJ2-5, with 14 bases aligning to TRBD2. This CDR3 comprises 16 residues. V shed 8 bases and J 6 bases; nucleotides not matched to a gene: 11. Germline CDR1 reads SGHAT; CDR2 reads FQNNGV. The chain's CDR3 is CASSPTSGGGGKTQYF. The CDR3 nucleotides read TGTGCCAGCTCCCCGACTAGCGGGGGGGGTGGAAAGACCCAGTACTTC.

The rearrangement uses TRBV5-6 and TRBJ1-2, with a tentative D call TRBD1 (5 bases). V lost 2 bases, J lost 6 bases, and 14 bases lay in between. The CDR3 totals 14 residues. Germline assignment: CDR1 SGHDT and CDR2 YYEEEE. The CDR3 here is CASSFSRDFHGYTF. DNA of the CDR3: TGTGCCAGCAGCTTTTCTCGGGACTTCCATGGCTACACCTTC.

The CDR3 DNA reads TGTGCCAGCAGCGGTACCGGGACAGACAATGAGCAGTTCTTC. Amino acid sequence: CASSGTGTDNEQFF. V and J are TRBV9 and TRBJ2-1, with 7 nucleotides matching TRBD1. The CDR3 runs to 14 residues. V was clipped by 3 bases and J by 5 bases; unmatched bases: 5. CDR1 is SGDLS and CDR2 is YYNGEE in the germline V gene.

The J gene is TRBJ2-3, the V gene TRBV6-5, with D possibly being TRBD1 (6 bases). CDR1 and CDR2 from the germline V gene are MNHEY and SVGAGI. Deletions cut 6 bases from V and 4 bases from J, with 8 bases between. The CDR3 is 12 residues long. CDR3 residues: CASRPGADTQYF. The CDR3 nucleotides are TGTGCCAGCAGGCCAGGGGCAGATACGCAGTATTTT.

The genes are TRBV4-1 and TRBJ2-5; the D gene is possibly TRBD2 (6 bases). Germline CDR1 MGHRA, CDR2 YSYEKL. V was cut by 1 base and J by 1 base, with 22 bases left in between. This CDR3 contains 19 residues. The CDR3 bases are TGCGCCAGCAGCCAAGTAGTTTTAGCGGTAACGTCGGGCCAAGAGACCCAGTACTTC. Its translation: CASSQVVLAVTSGQETQYF.

With regard to this clone: Other DNA sequences of this sample code for an identical CDR3. The CDR3 DNA sequence: TGTGCCAGCACAATACCGGGACAGGGGACCTACGAGCAGTACGTC. Translating it yields CASTIPGQGTYEQYV. V is TRBV2 and J is TRBJ2-7; 10 nucleotides line up with TRBD1. V lost 7 bases and J lost 2; bases outside the gene matches: 8. CDR1 is SNHLY, CDR2 FYNNEI, per germline. The CDR3 loop spans 15 amino acids.

This clone came up a few times. One junction end does not reproduce the germline sequence, and a read error may be involved. The V and J genes are TRBV2 and TRBJ1-6; 7 bases are a match to TRBD1. The CDR3 loop spans 13 amino acids. From germline, CDR1 is SNHLY and CDR2 FYNNEI. The CDR3 bases are TGTGCCAGCAGAGAAGTTCTGACAGGGCCCCTCCACTTT. This gives the protein CASREVLTGPLHF.

The chain combines TRBV2 with TRBJ1-2; D is undetermined. Trimming removed 4 bases from V and 4 bases from J, with 10 bases in between. CDR1 and CDR2 (germline): SNHLY, FYNNEI. The CDR3 is 13 amino acids. The CDR3 sequence: CASSGSVRYGYTF. The CDR3 nucleotides read TGTGCCAGCAGTGGGTCAGTACGCTATGGCTACACCTTC. The variable domain in full, completed from reference TRBV2 and TRBJ1-2, reads EPEVTQTPSHQVTQMGQEVILRCVPISNHLYFYWYRQILGQKVEFLVSFYNNEISEKSEIFDDQFSVERPDGSNFTLKIRSTKLEDSAMYFCASSGSVRYGYTFGSGTRLTVV.